The 19 T cell receptor beta chains presented below share a single source sample, sequenced in a study of cytomegalovirus exposure and HLA in healthy donors. The study ran its PCR with 60 Vbeta and 13 Jbeta primers. Clones were read by immunoSEQ multiplex PCR, and TCRdb kept only the in-frame ones, dropping some. The profile shows roughly 150,000 clones, roughly four fifths of them singletons. Sequencing input: PBMCs. These receptors were taken from a man aged 18 to 35 in good health and CMV-seronegative.

The chain is built from TRBV7-9 and TRBJ2-2; 8 bases are shared with TRBD1. CDR1 is SEHNR, CDR2 FQNEAQ, per germline (reference sequence). V was clipped by 5 bases and J by 3 bases; unmatched bases: 5. CDR3 length: 15 amino acids. Here the CDR3 DNA reads TGTGCCAGCAGCCAAGGACAGGGAGACACCGGGGAGCTGTTTTTT. Residues: CASSQGQGDTGELFF.

V usage is TRBV4-3 and J usage is TRBJ1-5, with 8 positions matching TRBD1. The CDR3 has 16 residues. The V and J ends lost 0 bases and 4 bases, in that order; junction bases with no gene match: 5. Germline CDR1 reads LGHNA; CDR2 reads YSLEER. The CDR3 coding sequence is TGCGCCAGCAGCCAAGATCGGGGGGACAGGAATCAGCCCCAGCATTTT. Translated, it gives CASSQDRGDRNQPQHF.

The chain couples TRBV7-6 to TRBJ2-1; the match to TRBD2 covers 10 bases. This CDR3 spans 15 amino acids. Germline CDR1 and CDR2: SGHVS and FNYEAQ. Unmatched junction bases numbered 2, after V lost 1 base and J lost 5 bases. The CDR3 here is CASSLGAGGNNEQFF. CDR3 nucleotides: TGTGCCAGCAGCTTAGGAGCGGGAGGGAACAATGAGCAGTTCTTC.

This clone was recorded a few times. The V gene is TRBV11-2, the J gene TRBJ2-7; 10 bases match TRBD2. Per germline, CDR1 SGHAT and CDR2 FQNNGV. J gave up 5 bases and V 1 base, and 5 bases lay outside the gene matches. The CDR3 totals 15 residues. The CDR3 nucleotides read TGTGCCAGCAGCTTAGGAGTAGCGGGAGGTAACGAGCAGTACTTC. This encodes CASSLGVAGGNEQYF.

The chain has TRBV21-1 and TRBJ2-7; no DNA check was done on the table's D call, TRBD2. TRBV21-1 counts as a pseudogene. This CDR3 has 12 residues. CDR3 nucleotides: TGTGCCAGCAGCAAAGCCCTATACGAGCAGTACTTC. This codes for CASSKALYEQYF.

This chain links TRBV7-9 with TRBJ1-1; TRBD1 matches 9 bases. With 5 bases clipped from V and 2 bases from J, the junction kept 9 bases outside the gene matches. The CDR3 is made up of 16 amino acids. Germline V lookup: CDR1 SEHNR, CDR2 FQNEAQ (reference sequence). CDR3 amino acids: CASSRRAGQGNTEAFF. The DNA for the CDR3 is TGTGCCAGCAGCCGGAGGGCGGGACAGGGAAACACTGAAGCTTTCTTT.

The chain uses TRBV7-9 and TRBJ2-7; 7 positions match TRBD1. The V segment lost 8 bases and the J segment 0 bases; nucleotides outside the gene matches: 4. The germline V gene encodes CDR1 SEHNR and CDR2 FQNEAQ (reference sequence). The CDR3 has 13 amino acids. The CDR3 DNA sequence: TGTGCCAGCGGGGGACAGATCTCCTACGAGCAGTACTTC. Residues: CASGGQISYEQYF.

The chain links TRBV27 to TRBJ1-2; 7 bases align to TRBD1. The CDR3 runs 15 residues. The V gene end was trimmed by 0 bases and the J gene end by 7 bases; junction bases not matched to a gene: 8. Per germline, CDR1 MNHEY and CDR2 SMNVEV (reference sequence). This CDR3 reads CASSLSKGGARGYTF. CDR3 nucleotides: TGTGCCAGCAGTTTATCGAAAGGGGGCGCCCGTGGCTACACCTTC.

The chain uses TRBV30 and TRBJ2-1, with D perhaps TRBD1 (7 bases). The V end lost 3 bases, the J end lost 5 bases, and 17 bases lay between the germline ends. In germline, CDR1 is GTSNPN, CDR2 SVGIG (reference sequence). CDR3 length: 15 residues. The CDR3 sequence is CAWRTGGTAHNEQFF. The CDR3 nucleotides read TGTGCCTGGAGGACTGGAGGGACAGCTCACAATGAGCAGTTCTTC.

The chain recombines TRBV7-9 with TRBJ1-4; D ambiguous. The V gene's germline CDR1 is SEHNR and CDR2 FQNEAQ (reference sequence). Trimming pared 1 base from V and 8 bases from J, leaving 14 bases between. This CDR3 is 15 amino acids long. CDR3 nucleotides: TGTGCCAGCAGCTTAGGGTTAAGGGAGGGAGAAAAACTGTTTTTT. It is translated as CASSLGLREGEKLFF. Supplemented by reference TRBV7-9 and TRBJ1-4, the full variable domain reads DTGVSQNPRHKITKRGQNVTFRCDPISEHNRLYWYRQTLGQGPEFLTYFQNEAQLEKSRLLSDRFSAERPKGSFSTLEIQRTEQGDSAMYLCASSLGLREGEKLFFGSGTQLSVL.

This clone was observed a few times. J is TRBJ2-2 and V is TRBV7-2; 8 bases agree with TRBD1. This CDR3 contains 15 residues. The trim removed 5 bases at V and 1 base at J, leaving 3 bases unmatched. Germline V gene lookup returns CDR1 SGHTA and CDR2 FQGNSA. The CDR3 coding sequence is TGTGCCAGCAGCCCCGGGACAGGGAACACCGGGGAGCTGTTTTTT. The encoded protein is CASSPGTGNTGELFF.

This chain joins TRBV11-2 and TRBJ2-7, with 9 bases aligning to TRBD1. The germline CDR1 and CDR2 sequences are SGHAT and FQNNGV. CDR3 size: 15 residues. The J segment lost 6 bases and the V segment lost 1 base, leaving 7 bases of the junction unmatched. CDR3 loop: CASSLGGQGIGEQYF. The DNA of the CDR3 is TGTGCCAGCAGCTTAGGGGGACAGGGAATCGGCGAGCAGTACTTC.

Comment on this clone: Sequence at one end of the junction differs from germline and may be a read error. The rearrangement joins TRBV2 to TRBJ2-5; 7 bases line up with TRBD1. Germline V CDR1 and CDR2: SNHLY, FYNNEI. The CDR3 is 13 amino acids. CDR3 DNA: TGTGCCAGCAGTCCGGAACGGGACAGCCCATCGAACTTC. The encoded protein is CASSPERDSPSNF.

The CDR3 DNA follows: TGTGCCAGCAGTGACTCACAGCTAACAGATACGCAGTATTTT. Its protein is CASSDSQLTDTQYF. The chain couples TRBV6-4 to TRBJ2-3, with no clear D. V was shortened by 0 bases and J by 3 bases, with 7 bases between the two germline ends. This CDR3 contains 14 residues. Per the germline V gene, CDR1 is MRHNA and CDR2 is SNTAGT.

The genes are TRBV25-1 and TRBJ2-6; TRBD1 matches at 8 bases. Germline CDR1 is MGHDK and CDR2 is SYGVNS. The CDR3 length is 18 residues. The junction had 5 bases not matched to a gene; V was cut back by 1 base and J by 0 bases. CDR3 sequence reads: CASSEWGTGASGANVLTF. CDR3 nucleotides: TGTGCCAGCAGTGAATGGGGGACAGGAGCCTCTGGGGCCAACGTCCTGACTTTC.

V is TRBV19 and J is TRBJ2-6, with 8 bases matching TRBD1. V lost 5 bases and J lost 0; bases outside the gene matches: 6. The CDR3 has 17 residues. Germline V gives CDR1 LNHDA, CDR2 SQIVND (reference sequence). CDR3 protein: CASSSTGVGSGANVLTF. The DNA of the CDR3 is TGTGCCAGTAGTTCGACAGGGGTCGGCTCTGGGGCCAACGTCCTGACTTTC.

V is TRBV7-9 and J is TRBJ1-2; 8 bases agree with TRBD1. V lost 1 base to trimming and J lost 3 bases; unmatched junction nucleotides: 4. Germline CDR1 is SEHNR and CDR2 is FQNEAQ (reference sequence). The CDR3 covers 15 residues. The CDR3: CASSLGQGQDYGYTF. In nucleotides, the CDR3 is TGTGCCAGCAGCTTAGGGCAGGGACAGGACTATGGCTACACCTTC.

The chain uses TRBV4-3 and TRBJ2-7; 9 nucleotides line up with TRBD1. This CDR3 contains 13 residues. Germline CDR1 reads LGHNA; CDR2 reads YSLEER. With V trimmed by 5 bases and J by 6 bases, 5 bases remained unmatched. CDR3: CASSSGQGFEQYF. The CDR3, as DNA: TGCGCCAGCAGCTCGGGACAGGGCTTCGAGCAGTACTTC.

The chain joins TRBV29-1 to TRBJ2-1, with D possibly being TRBD2 (6 bases). V was pared by 4 bases and J by 3 bases, with 13 bases between. The CDR3 is 14 residues long. The V gene's germline CDR1 is SQVTM and CDR2 ANQGSEA. This chain's CDR3 is CSVGGSGGYNEQFF. For the CDR3, the DNA is TGCAGCGTTGGGGGGTCCGGGGGCTACAATGAGCAGTTCTTC.